A single T cell receptor (beta chain) is shown here with its context. Its cognate antigen is unknown. V lost 4 bases and J lost 5; bases outside the gene matches: 7. The CDR3 consists of 16 residues. The germline gives CDR1 DFQATT, CDR2 SNEGSKA (reference sequence). The source of the sample is a study of blood T cells in healthy people across ages. Study-wide context: Using template switching, researchers captured about one barcoded beta molecule for each two T cells. Findings of the study overall: Higher diversity and more naive CD4+ cells were features of long-lived donors, compared to aged donors. The recorded TCR beta diversity per million T cells decreased in a roughly linear manner with age.

Alongside a J-beta primer mix, a sample-barcoded 5' primer served in a second PCR lasting about 7 to 12 cycles. A 12-random-nucleotide template-switch adaptor tagged each cDNA molecule. TCRdb reprocessed the 5' RACE reads with MiXCR, giving one entry per CDR3 protein. The table has 790,000 or so distinct CDR3 sequences, less than 60% seen once. The V gene is TRBV20-1, the J gene TRBJ2-1; 14 bases fit TRBD2. The receptor was derived from an elderly man in good health. Sample: blood. In DNA form, the CDR3 reads TGCAGTGCTAACGGACTAGCGGGAGGTAACCACAATGAGCAGTTCTTC. This encodes CSANGLAGGNHNEQFF.